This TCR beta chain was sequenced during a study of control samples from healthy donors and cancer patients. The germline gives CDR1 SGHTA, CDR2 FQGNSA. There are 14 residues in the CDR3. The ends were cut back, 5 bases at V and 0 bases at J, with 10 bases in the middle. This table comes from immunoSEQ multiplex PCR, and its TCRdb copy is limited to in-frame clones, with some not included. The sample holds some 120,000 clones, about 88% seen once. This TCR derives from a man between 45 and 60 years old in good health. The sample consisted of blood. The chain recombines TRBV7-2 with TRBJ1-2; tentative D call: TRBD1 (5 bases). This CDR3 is CASSAQASNYGYTF. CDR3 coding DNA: TGTGCCAGCAGCGCACAGGCTTCTAACTATGGCTACACCTTC. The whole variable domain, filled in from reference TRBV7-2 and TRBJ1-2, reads GAGVSQSPSNKVTEKGKDVELRCDPISGHTALYWYRQSLGQGLEFLIYFQGNSAPDKSGLPSDRFSAERTGGSVSTLTIQRTQQEDSAVYLCASSAQASNYGYTFGSGTRLTVV.